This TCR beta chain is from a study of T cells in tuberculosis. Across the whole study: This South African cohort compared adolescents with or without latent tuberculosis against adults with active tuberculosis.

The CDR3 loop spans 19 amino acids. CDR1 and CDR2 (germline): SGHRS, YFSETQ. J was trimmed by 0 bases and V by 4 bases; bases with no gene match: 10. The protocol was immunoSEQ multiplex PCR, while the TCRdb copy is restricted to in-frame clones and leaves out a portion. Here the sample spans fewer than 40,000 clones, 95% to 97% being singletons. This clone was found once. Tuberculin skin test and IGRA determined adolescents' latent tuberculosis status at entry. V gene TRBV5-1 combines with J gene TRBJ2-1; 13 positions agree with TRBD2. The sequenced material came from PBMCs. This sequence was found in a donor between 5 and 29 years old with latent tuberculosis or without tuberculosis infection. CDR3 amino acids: CASSHPTSGGSSSYNEQFF. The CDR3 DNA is TGCGCCAGCAGCCACCCGACTAGCGGGGGGTCGAGCTCCTACAATGAGCAGTTCTTC.